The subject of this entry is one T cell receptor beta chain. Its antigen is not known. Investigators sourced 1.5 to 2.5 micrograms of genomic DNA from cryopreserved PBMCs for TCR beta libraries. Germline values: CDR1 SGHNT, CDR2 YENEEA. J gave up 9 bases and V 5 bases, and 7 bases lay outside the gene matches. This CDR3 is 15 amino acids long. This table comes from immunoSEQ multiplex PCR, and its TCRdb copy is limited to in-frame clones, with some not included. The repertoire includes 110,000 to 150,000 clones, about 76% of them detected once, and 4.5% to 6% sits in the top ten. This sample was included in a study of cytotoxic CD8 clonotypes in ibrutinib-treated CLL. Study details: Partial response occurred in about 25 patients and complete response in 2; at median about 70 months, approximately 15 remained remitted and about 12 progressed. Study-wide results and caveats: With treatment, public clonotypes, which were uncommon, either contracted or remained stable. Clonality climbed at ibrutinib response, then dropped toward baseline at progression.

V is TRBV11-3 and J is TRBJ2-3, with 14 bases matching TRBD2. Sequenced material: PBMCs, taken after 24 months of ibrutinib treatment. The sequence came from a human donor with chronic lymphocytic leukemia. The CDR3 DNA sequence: TGTGCCAGCAGCCCAGGGACTAGCGGGGGCGACACGCAGTATTTT. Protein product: CASSPGTSGGDTQYF.